These T cell receptor beta chains were read from a single sample in a study of T cell responses to AZD1222 COVID-19 vaccine. Data came from immunoSEQ multiplex PCR; TCRdb stores just in-frame clones and leaves some out. This sample has 180,000 or so clones, with 94% found just once. This material consisted of peripheral blood, taken on day 0 of AZD1222 vaccination. Receptors originate from an adult in good health. CDR3s include the opening cysteine and the closing phenylalanine or tryptophan. D genes are given only for firm matches. Some rows mark clone size as missing; the rest say once, few, many or name a class of expanded clone.

>.|TRBJ2-6|TRBV5-4|.
CASSLVSSGANVLTF
TGTGCCAGCAGCTTGGTGAGCTCTGGGGCCAACGTCCTGACTTTC
>.|TRBJ1-5|TRBV4-1|TRBD1
CASSRRDSPIINQPQHF
TGCGCCAGCAGCCGTCGGGACAGTCCTATAATCAATCAGCCCCAGCATTTT
>.|TRBJ1-1|TRBV19|.
CASLTSSEAFF
TGTGCCTCCCTAACCAGTTCTGAAGCTTTCTTT
>.|TRBJ2-1|TRBV27|.
CASSVRNGEQFF
TGTGCCAGCAGCGTTAGGAACGGTGAGCAGTTCTTC
>once|TRBJ2-3|TRBV7-6|TRBD2
CASSPGLAKTDTQYF
TGTGCCAGCAGTCCGGGACTAGCGAAGACAGATACGCAGTATTTT
>.|TRBJ1-2|TRBV6-2/TRBV6-3|.
CASSPLGANYGYTF
TGTGCCAGCAGTCCCCTGGGGGCTAACTATGGCTACACCTTC
>.|TRBJ2-3|TRBV11-3|.
CASSGLRADTQYF
TGTGCCAGCAGCGGCCTCAGGGCAGATACGCAGTATTTT
>.|TRBJ1-1|TRBV12-3/TRBV12-4|.
CASRSGNTEAFF
TGTGCCAGCCGATCCGGGAACACTGAAGCTTTCTTT
>.|TRBJ1-5|TRBV27|.
CASSLSVNQPQHF
TGTGCCAGCAGTTTATCGGTCAATCAGCCCCAGCATTTT
>.|TRBJ1-2|TRBV7-9|.
CASSLGAGYTF
TGTGCCAGCAGCTTAGGAGCTGGCTACACCTTC
>.|TRBJ1-5|TRBV28|TRBD1
CASRSGQGASQPQHF
TGTGCCAGCAGATCAGGACAGGGGGCTTCTCAGCCCCAGCATTTT
>.|TRBJ1-4|TRBV5-1|TRBD1
CASSLRGQGVSASTNEKLFF
TGCGCCAGCAGCCTGAGGGGACAGGGGGTGTCGGCCTCAACTAATGAAAAACTGTTTTTT
>.|TRBJ1-2|TRBV15|.
CATSRAGPPGYTF
TGTGCCACCAGCAGAGCAGGGCCCCCAGGCTACACCTTC
>.|TRBJ1-3|TRBV28|.
CASSLTRNTIYF
TGTGCCAGCAGTTTAACAAGGAACACCATATATTTT
>.|TRBJ1-1|TRBV7-9|TRBD1
CASSSETGLHTEAFF
TGTGCCAGCAGCTCGGAGACAGGGCTGCACACTGAAGCTTTCTTT
>.|TRBJ1-1|TRBV29-1|.
CSARNTEAFF
TGCAGCGCTAGGAACACTGAAGCTTTCTTT
>.|TRBJ1-6|TRBV5-4|TRBD1
CASSPEPYRGRNSPLHF
TGTGCCAGCAGCCCGGAACCTTACAGGGGGCGAAATTCACCCCTCCACTTT
>once|TRBJ2-7|TRBV2|.
CASSDPPHYEQYF
TGTGCCAGCAGTGACCCGCCCCACTACGAGCAGTACTTC
>.|TRBJ2-2|TRBV27|TRBD2
CASTKLAGGPGELFF
TGTGCCAGCACAAAGCTAGCGGGAGGGCCCGGGGAGCTGTTTTTT
>.|TRBJ2-1|TRBV19|.
CASSIQVTNEQFF
TGTGCCAGTAGTATACAGGTAACCAATGAGCAGTTCTTC
>.|TRBJ2-3|TRBV27|.
CASSPTVADTQYF
TGTGCCAGCAGTCCGACCGTCGCAGATACGCAGTATTTT
>.|TRBJ2-1|TRBV11-2|.
CASSFRVVNEQFF
TGTGCCAGCAGCTTCCGGGTGGTCAATGAGCAGTTCTTC